The 6 T cell receptor beta chains listed next were all sequenced from one sample in a study of blood T cells in healthy people across ages. A second PCR of about 7 to 12 cycles used a sample-barcoded 5' primer and a J-beta primer mix. Via MiXCR, TCRdb re-called the 5' RACE reads, giving one row per CDR3 protein. The sample yields fewer than 2 million distinct CDR3 sequences, 30% to 40% seen once. Sequencing used blood. These receptors all come from a human donor in good health.

V usage is TRBV4-2 and J usage is TRBJ1-4; 8 nucleotides agree with TRBD1. Per the germline V gene, CDR1 is LGHNA and CDR2 is YNFKEQ. The CDR3 is 15 amino acids. Unmatched junction bases numbered 5, after V lost 4 bases and J lost 4 bases. CDR3 protein: CASSRTGSLNEKLFF. CDR3 nucleotide sequence: TGTGCCAGCAGCCGGACAGGGAGCCTTAATGAAAAACTGTTTTTT.

The V gene is TRBV28, the J gene TRBJ2-3; D may correspond to TRBD1 or TRBD2 (5 bases each). Germline CDR1 reads MDHEN; CDR2 reads SYDVKM. The CDR3 is made up of 15 amino acids. Deletions cut 3 bases from V and 2 bases from J, with 12 bases between. CDR3 amino acids: CASSFGGTDTDTQYF. The CDR3 region has the DNA TGTGCCAGCAGTTTTGGGGGTACTGACACAGATACGCAGTATTTT.

The chain carries TRBV20-1 and TRBJ2-1, with D possibly matching TRBD1 (6 bases). Per the germline V gene, CDR1 is DFQATT and CDR2 is SNEGSKA (reference sequence). Trimming shortened V by 3 bases and J by 8 bases, and 20 bases separated the two germline ends. The CDR3 runs to 15 residues. The CDR3 coding sequence is TGCAGTGCTAGTCAGCCAGGGGTCTTCGGGGATGAGCAGTTCTTC. Residues: CSASQPGVFGDEQFF.

In this sample, this clonotype turned up a few times. CDR3 nucleotide sequence: TGCAGCGTGGAAAGGGCGGGGGGCGGCGAGCAGTACTTC. This encodes CSVERAGGGEQYF. The chain recombines TRBV29-1 with TRBJ2-7; 8 bases agree with TRBD2. Germline V lookup: CDR1 SQVTM, CDR2 ANQGSEA. J gave up 6 bases and V 6 bases, and 10 bases lay outside the gene matches. The CDR3 loop spans 13 amino acids.

The chain employs TRBV29-1 and TRBJ2-5, with 7 bases matching TRBD1. The trim removed 3 bases at V and 2 bases at J, leaving 6 bases unmatched. Germline CDR1 SQVTM, CDR2 ANQGSEA. This CDR3 has 14 residues. CDR3 amino acids: CSVEPQGQQETQYF. CDR3 coding DNA: TGCAGCGTTGAGCCGCAGGGACAGCAAGAGACCCAGTACTTC.

The chain recombines TRBV28 with TRBJ2-1; no definite D call. Germline CDR1 MDHEN, CDR2 SYDVKM. V lost 6 bases and J 5 bases, leaving 20 bases between the germline ends. This CDR3 comprises 16 residues. CDR3 amino acids: CASRPSHGRTDNEQFF. CDR3 nucleotides: TGTGCCAGCAGGCCTTCACACGGTAGGACCGACAATGAGCAGTTCTTC.